This T cell receptor beta chain derives from a study of shared clonotypes between healthy human individuals. Study results and caveats: What limited the represented genetic and exposure-history diversity was the small number of donors.

This clone appeared many times. What it recognizes is unknown. The CDR3 runs 17 residues. V lost 5 bases and J lost 2; bases outside the gene matches: 15. Germline CDR1 LNHDA, CDR2 SQIVND (reference sequence). Clones were read by immunoSEQ multiplex PCR, and TCRdb kept only the in-frame ones, dropping some. The sample lists some 470,000 clones, 70% to 80% occurring once. It was around 100 million PBMCs that unsorted samples used for genomic DNA. The origin of this receptor is a woman aged 40 to 50 in good health. Some clones in this sample may be carry-over from other donors' samples. The specimen sequenced was PBMCs. This chain links TRBV19 with TRBJ2-7; 7 bases are a match to TRBD2. The CDR3 spells CASSPRGGTLFPYEQYF. Written as DNA, the CDR3 is TGTGCCAGTAGTCCTCGGGGAGGGACGTTATTCCCCTACGAGCAGTACTTC.